The 10 T cell receptor beta chains given below trace back to one sample, sequenced in a study of T cell repertoires in ileal Crohn's disease. Profiled with immunoSEQ multiplex PCR; TCRdb holds only in-frame clones, not every one. Among 1,800 or so clones listed, roughly 84% were seen once. Sequencing used ileal tissue. The receptors were sampled from an adult with Crohn's disease.

V is TRBV6-6 and J is TRBJ2-1; maybe TRBD1 (6 bases). This CDR3 has 16 amino acids. Germline V gene lookup returns CDR1 MNHNY and CDR2 SVGAGI (reference sequence). Deletions cut 4 bases from V and 0 bases from J, with 13 bases between. The CDR3 loop is CASSSYTGSSYNEQFF. The CDR3 DNA reads as TGTGCCAGCAGTTCCTACACAGGGAGCTCCTACAATGAGCAGTTCTTC.

The gene calls are TRBV7-3 and TRBJ2-3, with 8 bases identical to TRBD1. Germline values: CDR1 SGHTA, CDR2 FQGTGA. Germline trimming cut 4 bases from V and 3 bases from J; bases unmatched to any gene: 15. This CDR3 is built from 18 residues. The CDR3 DNA reads TGTGCCAGCAGCTCCATGGGAAGAGGACAGGGAGGTACAGATACGCAGTATTTT. Translating gives CASSSMGRGQGGTDTQYF.

This chain connects TRBV2 to TRBJ2-7; 7 bases agree with TRBD1. The J segment lost 3 bases and the V segment lost 3 bases, leaving 2 bases of the junction unmatched. Germline values: CDR1 SNHLY, CDR2 FYNNEI. The CDR3 spans 13 residues. The CDR3 bases are TGTGCCAGCAGTGACCACAGGGGCTACGAGCAGTACTTC. It is translated as CASSDHRGYEQYF.

The chain couples TRBV5-4 to TRBJ1-5; the D is unclear. V gave up 0 bases and J gave up 9 bases, with 13 bases separating them. The CDR3 has 14 amino acids. Germline CDR1 reads SGHNT; CDR2 reads YYREEE (reference sequence). As DNA, the CDR3 is TGTGCCAGCAGCTTGGGTCTAGGCGAGGGGCCCCAGCATTTT. Translating it yields CASSLGLGEGPQHF.

The chain employs TRBV5-1 and TRBJ2-1; 7 bases match TRBD2. CDR1 and CDR2 from the germline V gene are SGHRS and YFSETQ. The CDR3 extends over 15 amino acids. The J segment lost 0 bases and the V segment lost 7 bases, leaving 7 bases of the junction unmatched. The CDR3 DNA sequence: TGCGCCAGCCAGATAGCGGGTAGCTCCTACAATGAGCAGTTCTTC. Translating it yields CASQIAGSSYNEQFF.

The chain joins TRBV10-2 to TRBJ2-3, with D unclear. Trimming took 7 bases from V and 6 from J, leaving 8 bases between them. The CDR3 runs to 11 residues. Germline V gene data show CDR1 as WSHSY and CDR2 as SAAADI. CDR3 nucleotides: TGCGCCAGCACGCCGGAGGATACGCAGTATTTT. As protein: CASTPEDTQYF.

V usage is TRBV29-1 and J usage is TRBJ1-2; TRBD1 matches at 8 bases. CDR1 and CDR2 from the germline V gene are SQVTM and ANQGSEA. This CDR3 has 12 residues. The V and J ends lost 6 bases and 8 bases, in that order; junction bases with no gene match: 8. The chain's CDR3 is CSVDRDRLGYTF. The DNA of the CDR3 is TGCAGCGTGGACCGGGACAGGTTAGGCTACACCTTC.

The chain is built from TRBV5-8 and TRBJ2-4, with TRBD1 matching over 8 bases. CDR3 length: 15 amino acids. Germline V gene data show CDR1 as SGHTS and CDR2 as YDEGEE. Trimming cost V 1 base and J 7 bases; bases outside gene matches: 7. CDR3 bases: TGTGCCAGCAGCTTGAATGCCGGGACAGGCAACATTCAGTACTTC. Amino acid sequence: CASSLNAGTGNIQYF.

The V call is TRBV30, the J call TRBJ2-2; D unresolved. V shed 0 bases and J shed 7 bases, with 9 bases lying between them. The CDR3 length is 13 residues. Germline V gives CDR1 GTSNPN, CDR2 SVGIG (reference sequence). This CDR3 is CAWSVWASGELFF. For the CDR3, the DNA is TGTGCCTGGAGTGTATGGGCGAGCGGGGAGCTGTTTTTT.

CDR3 DNA: TGTGCCAGCAGTCCCGCGGGACTAGCGGATACCTACGAGCAGTACTTC. Its protein is CASSPAGLADTYEQYF. The V and J genes are TRBV27 and TRBJ2-7; 11 nucleotides match TRBD2. CDR3 length: 16 amino acids. In germline, CDR1 is MNHEY, CDR2 SMNVEV (reference sequence). Trimming cost V 5 bases and J 2 bases; bases outside gene matches: 8.